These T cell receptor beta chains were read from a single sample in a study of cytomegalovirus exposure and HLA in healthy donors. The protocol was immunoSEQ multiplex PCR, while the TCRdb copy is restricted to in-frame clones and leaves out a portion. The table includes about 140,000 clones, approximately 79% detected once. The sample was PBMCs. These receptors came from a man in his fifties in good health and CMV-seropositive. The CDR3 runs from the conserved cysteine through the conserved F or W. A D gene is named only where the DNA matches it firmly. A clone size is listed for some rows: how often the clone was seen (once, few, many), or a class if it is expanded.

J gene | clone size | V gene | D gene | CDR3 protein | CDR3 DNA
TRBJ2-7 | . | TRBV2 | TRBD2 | CASRAGTSGWQGSEQYF | TGTGCCAGCAGAGCCGGGACTAGCGGATGGCAAGGATCCGAGCAGTACTTC
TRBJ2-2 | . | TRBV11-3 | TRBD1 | CASKQGDTGELFF | TGTGCCAGCAAACAGGGGGACACCGGGGAGCTGTTTTTT
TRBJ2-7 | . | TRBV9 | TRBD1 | CASSVTDRAYEQYF | TGTGCCAGCAGCGTAACGGACAGGGCCTACGAGCAGTACTTC
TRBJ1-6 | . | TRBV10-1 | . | CASSPFTGYNSPLHF | TGCGCCAGCAGCCCTTTTACAGGGTACAATTCACCCCTCCACTTT
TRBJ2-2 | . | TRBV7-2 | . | CASSSTLTGELFF | TGTGCCAGCAGCTCGACTTTGACCGGGGAGCTGTTTTTT
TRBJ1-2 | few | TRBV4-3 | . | CASSQDRGPGGYTF | TGCGCCAGCAGCCAAGATAGAGGCCCCGGGGGCTACACCTTC
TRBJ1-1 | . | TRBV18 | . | CASSPRSDINTEAFF | TGTGCCAGCTCACCACGATCTGACATCAACACTGAAGCTTTCTTT
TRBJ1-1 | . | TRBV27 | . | CASSLSSVVYTEAFF | TGTGCCAGCAGTTTATCGAGTGTTGTTTACACTGAAGCTTTCTTT
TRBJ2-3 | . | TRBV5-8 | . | CASSVEASTDTQYF | TGTGCCAGCAGCGTCGAGGCTAGCACAGATACGCAGTATTTT
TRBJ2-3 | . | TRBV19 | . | CASRTYGGPDTQYF | TGTGCCAGTAGGACCTACGGGGGGCCCGATACGCAGTATTTT
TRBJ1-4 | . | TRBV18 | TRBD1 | CASSPLPGGQGNEKLFF | TGTGCCAGCTCACCACTTCCGGGGGGACAGGGGAATGAAAAACTGTTTTTT
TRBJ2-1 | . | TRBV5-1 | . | CASSLALAGDEQFF | TGCGCCAGCAGCTTGGCACTCGCCGGGGATGAGCAGTTCTTC
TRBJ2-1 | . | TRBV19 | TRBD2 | CASRDEASGYNEQFF | TGTGCCAGTAGGGACGAGGCTAGCGGCTACAATGAGCAGTTCTTC
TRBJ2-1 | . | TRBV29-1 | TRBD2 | CSGTSGRGEQFF | TGCAGCGGGACTAGCGGCAGGGGAGAGCAGTTCTTC
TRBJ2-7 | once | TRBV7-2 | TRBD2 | CASSLGGSGRLGYEQYF | TGTGCCAGCAGCTTAGGGGGTAGCGGGAGACTAGGCTACGAGCAGTACTTC
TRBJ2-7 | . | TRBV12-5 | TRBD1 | CASGLGDRAREQYF | TGTGCTAGTGGTTTGGGGGACAGGGCGCGCGAGCAGTACTTC
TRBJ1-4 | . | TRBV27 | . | CASSLRTPKGEKLFF | TGTGCCAGCAGTCTAAGGACACCGAAGGGTGAAAAACTGTTTTTT
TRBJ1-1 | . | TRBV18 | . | CASGAGLNTVNTEAFF | TGTGCCAGCGGGGCGGGGCTGAATACGGTGAACACTGAAGCTTTCTTT
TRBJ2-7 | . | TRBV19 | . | CASSRAGAYEQYF | TGTGCCAGTAGTCGGGCAGGGGCCTACGAGCAGTACTTC
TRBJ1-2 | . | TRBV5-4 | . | CASSSYREANYGYTF | TGTGCCAGCAGCTCCTACAGGGAAGCTAACTATGGCTACACCTTC
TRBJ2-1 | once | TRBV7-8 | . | CASSLEGPRSDEQFF | TGTGCCAGCAGCTTAGAAGGTCCACGAAGCGATGAGCAGTTCTTC
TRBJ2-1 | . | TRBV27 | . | CASSRLDSSDEQFF | TGTGCCAGCAGTCGACTAGATTCGTCCGATGAGCAGTTCTTC
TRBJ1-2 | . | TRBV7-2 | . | CASSLEGGGDYGYTF | TGTGCCAGCAGCTTAGAGGGGGGGGGTGACTATGGCTACACCTTC
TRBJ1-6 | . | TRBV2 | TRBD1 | CASSPRSGTGGRSPLHF | TGTGCCAGCAGCCCACGCTCCGGGACAGGGGGCCGGTCACCCCTCCACTTT
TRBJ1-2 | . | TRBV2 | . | CASRQLSGDGYTF | TGTGCCAGCAGACAGCTTTCAGGGGACGGCTACACCTTC